This entry lists 2 T cell receptor beta chains sequenced from one sample in a study of blood T cell repertoires in COVID-19. Method: immunoSEQ multiplex PCR; TCRdb's copy keeps in-frame clones and lacks some. The sample holds approximately 60,000 clones, approximately 93% seen once. The sequenced sample consisted of peripheral blood. These receptor sequences come from a man in his 70s with active COVID-19.

CDR3 nucleotide sequence: TGCGCCAGCAGCCAAGATGGCGGGGGGCACGGGGAGCTGTTTTTT. It codes for CASSQDGGGHGELFF. The J gene is TRBJ2-2, the V gene TRBV4-3; 8 bases fit TRBD2. From germline, CDR1 is LGHNA and CDR2 YSLEER. The CDR3 is 15 residues long. After removal of 0 bases from V and 7 bases from J, the junction contained 4 bases not matched to a gene.

This chain connects TRBV29-1 to TRBJ2-1; 9 bases map to TRBD2. Per the germline V gene, CDR1 is SQVTM and CDR2 is ANQGSEA. This CDR3 has 15 amino acids. The junction had 14 bases not matched to a gene; V was cut back by 7 bases and J by 7 bases. Here the CDR3 reads CSAPRAAGGPNEQFF. The CDR3 DNA sequence: TGCAGCGCCCCTAGGGCAGCGGGGGGACCGAATGAGCAGTTCTTC.